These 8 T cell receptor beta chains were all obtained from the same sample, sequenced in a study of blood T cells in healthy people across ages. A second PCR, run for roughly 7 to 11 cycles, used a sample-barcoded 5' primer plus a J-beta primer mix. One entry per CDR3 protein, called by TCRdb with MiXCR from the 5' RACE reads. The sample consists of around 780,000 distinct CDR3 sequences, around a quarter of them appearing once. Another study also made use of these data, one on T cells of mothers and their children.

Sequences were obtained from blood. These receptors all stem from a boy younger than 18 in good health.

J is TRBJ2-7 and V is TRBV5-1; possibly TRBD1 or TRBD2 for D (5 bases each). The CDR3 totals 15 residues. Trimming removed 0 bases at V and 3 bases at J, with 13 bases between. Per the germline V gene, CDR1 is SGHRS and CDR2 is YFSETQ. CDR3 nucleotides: TGCGCCAGCAGCTTGGACGGGACGGCTGACTACGAGCAGTACTTC. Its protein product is CASSLDGTADYEQYF.

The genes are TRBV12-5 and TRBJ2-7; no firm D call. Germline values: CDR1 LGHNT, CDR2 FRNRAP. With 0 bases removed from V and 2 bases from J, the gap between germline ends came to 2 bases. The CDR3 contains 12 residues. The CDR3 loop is CASGLVTYEQYF. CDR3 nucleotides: TGTGCTAGTGGTTTGGTTACCTACGAGCAGTACTTC. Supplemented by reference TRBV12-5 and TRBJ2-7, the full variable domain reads DARVTQTPRHKVTEMGQEVTMRCQPILGHNTVFWYRQTMMQGLELLAYFRNRAPLDDSGMPKDRFSAEMPDATLATLKIQPSEPRDSAVYFCASGLVTYEQYFGPGTRLTVT.

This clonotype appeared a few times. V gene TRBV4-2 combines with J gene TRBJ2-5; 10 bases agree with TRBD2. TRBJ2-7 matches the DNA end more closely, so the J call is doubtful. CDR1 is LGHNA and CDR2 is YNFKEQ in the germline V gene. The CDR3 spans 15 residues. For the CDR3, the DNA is TGTGCCAGCAGCCAAGGGAGCGGGGGGGCCTACGAGCAGTACTTC. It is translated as CASSQGSGGAYEQYF.

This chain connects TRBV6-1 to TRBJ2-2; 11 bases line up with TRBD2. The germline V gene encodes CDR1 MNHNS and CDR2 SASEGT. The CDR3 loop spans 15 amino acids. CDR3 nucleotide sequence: TGTGCAGTGAGGACTAGCGGGTTGAACACCGGGGAGCTGTTTTTT. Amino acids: CAVRTSGLNTGELFF.

The CDR3 coding sequence is TGTGCCAGCAGCTTAGGTCGGGACAAGGCAGTCATCTCTGGAAACACCATATATTTT. Its translation: CASSLGRDKAVISGNTIYF. The J gene is TRBJ1-3, the V gene TRBV7-6; D might be TRBD1 (6 bases). Trimming removed 1 base at V and 0 bases at J, with 19 bases between. This CDR3 spans 19 amino acids. The germline gives CDR1 SGHVS, CDR2 FNYEAQ.

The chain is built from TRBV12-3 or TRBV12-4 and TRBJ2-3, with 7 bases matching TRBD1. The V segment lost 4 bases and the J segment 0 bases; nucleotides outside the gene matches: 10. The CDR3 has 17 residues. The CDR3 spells CASSYSSWTGSTDTQYF. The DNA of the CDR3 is TGTGCCAGCAGTTACTCATCCTGGACAGGCAGCACAGATACGCAGTATTTT.

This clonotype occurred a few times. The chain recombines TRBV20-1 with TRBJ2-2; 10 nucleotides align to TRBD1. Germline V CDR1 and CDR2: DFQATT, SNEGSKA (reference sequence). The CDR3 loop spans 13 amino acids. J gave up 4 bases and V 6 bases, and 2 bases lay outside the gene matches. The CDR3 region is CSAGTGATGELFF. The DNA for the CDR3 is TGCAGTGCCGGGACAGGGGCCACCGGGGAGCTGTTTTTT.

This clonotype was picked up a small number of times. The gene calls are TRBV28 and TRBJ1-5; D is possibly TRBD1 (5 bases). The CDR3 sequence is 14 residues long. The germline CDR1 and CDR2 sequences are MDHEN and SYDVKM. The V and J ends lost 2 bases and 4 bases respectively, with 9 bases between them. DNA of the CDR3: TGTGCCAGCAGTTTAATACAGGCGAATCAGCCCCAGCATTTT. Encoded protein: CASSLIQANQPQHF.